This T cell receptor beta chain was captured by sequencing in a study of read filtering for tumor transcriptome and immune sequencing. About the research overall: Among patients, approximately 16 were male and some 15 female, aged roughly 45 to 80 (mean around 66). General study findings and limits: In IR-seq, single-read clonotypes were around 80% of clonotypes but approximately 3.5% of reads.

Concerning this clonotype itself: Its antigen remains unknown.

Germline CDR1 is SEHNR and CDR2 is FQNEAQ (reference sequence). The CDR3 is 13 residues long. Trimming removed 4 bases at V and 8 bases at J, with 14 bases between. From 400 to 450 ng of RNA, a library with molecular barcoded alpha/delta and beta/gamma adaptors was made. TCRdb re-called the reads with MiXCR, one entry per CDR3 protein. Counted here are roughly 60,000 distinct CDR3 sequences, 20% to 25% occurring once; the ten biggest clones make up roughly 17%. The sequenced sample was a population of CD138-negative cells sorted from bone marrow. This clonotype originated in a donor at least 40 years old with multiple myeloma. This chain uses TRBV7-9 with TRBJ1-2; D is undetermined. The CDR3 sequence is CASSSRPSDGYTF. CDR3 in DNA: TGTGCCAGCAGCTCTAGACCATCCGACGGCTACACCTTC.